Listed here are 7 T cell receptor beta chains from one sample, sequenced in a study of blood T cell repertoires in COVID-19. Method: immunoSEQ multiplex PCR; TCRdb's copy keeps in-frame clones and lacks some. The repertoire has some 270,000 clones, about 85% of them found once; the top ten carry 0.85% to 1%. Material for sequencing was peripheral blood. These receptors were taken from a human donor with COVID-19, enrolled during active disease. The donor label of this sample is uncertain.

The V gene is TRBV4-2, the J gene TRBJ2-3; TRBD2 agrees at 7 bases. CDR1 and CDR2 from the germline V gene are LGHNA and YNFKEQ. The CDR3 extends over 15 amino acids. With 4 bases clipped from V and 2 bases from J, the junction kept 6 bases outside the gene matches. CDR3 in DNA: TGTGCCAGCAGCCCGTGGAGCGGGAACACAGATACGCAGTATTTT. Translating gives CASSPWSGNTDTQYF.

The J gene is TRBJ2-2, the V gene TRBV12-3 or TRBV12-4; D remains ambiguous. V dropped 8 bases and J dropped 7 bases, with 11 bases sitting between them. This CDR3 comprises 12 residues. The CDR3: CASRWASGELFF. The CDR3 DNA reads TGTGCCAGCCGGTGGGCGAGCGGGGAGCTGTTTTTT.

The chain couples TRBV19 to TRBJ2-6, with 7 nucleotides matching TRBD2. Per the germline V gene, CDR1 is LNHDA and CDR2 is SQIVND (reference sequence). After removal of 4 bases from V and 2 bases from J, the junction contained 2 bases not matched to a gene. This CDR3 contains 15 residues. In nucleotides, the CDR3 is TGTGCCAGTAGTACAGGACTAGCTGGGGCCAACGTCCTGACTTTC. Translating it yields CASSTGLAGANVLTF.

This chain links TRBV7-9 with TRBJ1-1; TRBD1 might be the D (5 bases). Germline V gene sequence: CDR1 SEHNR, CDR2 FQNEAQ (reference sequence). This CDR3 is 13 amino acids long. V lost 5 bases and J lost 7, with 14 bases in between. In DNA form, the CDR3 reads TGTGCCAGCAGCCTCGGGGGATCGGGTGAAGCTTTCTTT. Translation gives CASSLGGSGEAFF.

The chain combines TRBV15 with TRBJ2-2, with D maybe TRBD2 (6 bases). The V gene lost 7 bases and the J gene lost 6 bases, with 21 bases spanning the gap. This CDR3 has 16 amino acids. The germline CDR1 and CDR2 sequences are LNHNV and YYDKDF (reference sequence). In DNA, the CDR3 is TGTGCCACCACCAGGGTTGGGGAGGCTAAGGCCGGGGAGCTGTTTTTT. Amino acid sequence: CATTRVGEAKAGELFF. The full variable domain, rest sourced from reference TRBV15 and TRBJ2-2, is DAMVIQNPRYQVTQFGKPVTLSCSQTLNHNVMYWYQQKSSQAPKLLFHYYDKDFNNEADTPDNFQSRRPNTSFCFLDIRSPGLGDTAMYLCATTRVGEAKAGELFFGEGSRLTVL.

This clone has only one observation. This chain connects TRBV7-3 to TRBJ2-3, with D hard to call. The CDR3 consists of 16 residues. V was cut by 5 bases and J by 0 bases, with 15 bases left in between. The germline gives CDR1 SGHTA, CDR2 FQGTGA. The CDR3 spells CASSPRLAISTDTQYF. In nucleotides, the CDR3 is TGTGCCAGCAGCCCTAGACTCGCCATAAGCACAGATACGCAGTATTTT.

The chain links TRBV6-5 to TRBJ1-5, with D unclear. This CDR3 has 13 amino acids. The germline V and J ends were trimmed by 6 bases and 4 bases, with 10 bases remaining between them. Germline V gene sequence: CDR1 MNHEY, CDR2 SVGAGI. Here the CDR3 DNA reads TGTGCCAGCAGGGCAGGCGGGAATCAGCCCCAGCATTTT. It is translated as CASRAGGNQPQHF.